This T cell receptor beta chain originates from a study of blood T cell repertoires in COVID-19. Losses at the gene ends were 0 bases for V and 1 base for J; bases not matched to a gene: 1. This CDR3 is 17 amino acids long. In germline, CDR1 is LGHNA, CDR2 YNFKEQ. Some clones are missing from TCRdb's copy, which holds only in-frame ones; the method was immunoSEQ multiplex PCR. The data contain 160,000 or so clones, 65% to 85% of them singletons. This chain uses TRBV4-2 with TRBJ2-3; 13 positions agree with TRBD2. The origin of this receptor is a woman at least 80 years old with acute or convalescent COVID-19. Material: peripheral blood. CDR3 loop: CASSQDGTSGGTDTQYF. For the CDR3, the DNA is TGTGCCAGCAGCCAAGATGGGACTAGCGGGGGCACAGATACGCAGTATTTT.